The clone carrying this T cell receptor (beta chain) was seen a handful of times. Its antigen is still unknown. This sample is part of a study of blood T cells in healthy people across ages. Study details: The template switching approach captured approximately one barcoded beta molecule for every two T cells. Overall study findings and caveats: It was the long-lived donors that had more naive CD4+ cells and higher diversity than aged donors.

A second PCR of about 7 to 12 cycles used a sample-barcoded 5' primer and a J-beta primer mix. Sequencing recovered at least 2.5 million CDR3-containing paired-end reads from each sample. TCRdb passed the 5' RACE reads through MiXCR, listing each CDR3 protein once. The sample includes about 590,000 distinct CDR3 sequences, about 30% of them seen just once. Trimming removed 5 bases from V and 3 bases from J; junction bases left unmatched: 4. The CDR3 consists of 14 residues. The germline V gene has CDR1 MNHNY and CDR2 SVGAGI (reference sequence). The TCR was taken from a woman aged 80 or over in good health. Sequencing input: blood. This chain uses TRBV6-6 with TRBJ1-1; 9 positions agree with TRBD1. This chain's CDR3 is CASSLRDRDTEAFF. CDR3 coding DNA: TGTGCCAGCAGTCTCCGGGACAGGGACACTGAAGCTTTCTTT.